Below, one TCR beta chain is given with its context. The target antigen is unknown. One entry per CDR3 protein results from TCRdb running MiXCR on the 5' RACE reads. This table holds about 540,000 distinct CDR3 sequences, roughly 13% found once. The data derive from a study of CD8 T cells in ankylosing spondylitis. The study, taken as a whole, reports: In the blood and synovial fluid of reactive arthritis, some motif variants had been previously reported. Ankylosing spondylitis blood seemed to carry a telltale TCR beta motif made of under ten highly homologous variants.

After removal of 0 bases from V and 0 bases from J, the junction contained 2 bases not matched to a gene. This CDR3 region has 15 residues. Germline V CDR1 and CDR2: DFQATT, SNEGSKA (reference sequence). Specimen: blood, either unsorted or a sorted T cell fraction (not recorded which). The V and J genes are TRBV20-1 and TRBJ1-5, with TRBD1 matching over 7 bases. This clonotype was sampled from a male donor with ankylosing spondylitis. For the CDR3, the DNA is TGCAGTGCTAGAGAGGGACAGATTAGCAATCAGCCCCAGCATTTT. Amino acids: CSAREGQISNQPQHF.